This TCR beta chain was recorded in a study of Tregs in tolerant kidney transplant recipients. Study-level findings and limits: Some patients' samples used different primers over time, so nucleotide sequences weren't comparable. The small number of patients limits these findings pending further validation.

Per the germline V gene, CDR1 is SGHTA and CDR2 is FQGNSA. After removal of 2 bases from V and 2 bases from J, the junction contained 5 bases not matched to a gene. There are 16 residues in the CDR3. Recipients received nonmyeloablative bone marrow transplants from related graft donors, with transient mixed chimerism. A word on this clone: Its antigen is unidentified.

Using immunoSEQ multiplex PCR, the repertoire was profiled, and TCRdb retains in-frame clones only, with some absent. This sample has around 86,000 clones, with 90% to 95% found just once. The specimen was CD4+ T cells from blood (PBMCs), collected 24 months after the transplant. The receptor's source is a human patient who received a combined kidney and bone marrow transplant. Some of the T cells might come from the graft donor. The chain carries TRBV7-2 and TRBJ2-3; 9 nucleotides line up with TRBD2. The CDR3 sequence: CASSLRLAANTDTQYF. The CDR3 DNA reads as TGTGCCAGCAGCTTAAGACTAGCGGCCAACACAGATACGCAGTATTTT.